This T cell receptor beta chain was recorded in a study of blood T cell repertoires in COVID-19 (TCRdb year 2020). With regard to the full study: Samples covering the acute and convalescent phases of COVID-19 were provided by collaborators in the United States, Italy and Spain. The prospective study material was composed of cDNA or gDNA derived from T cells, B-cell-depleted T cells, or PBMCs. The dataset comprised deeply sampled blood TCRbeta repertoires from subjects exposed to, actively infected with, or recovered from COVID-19. A freely available public database, intended as a resource for researchers studying the immune response to SARS-CoV-2, is where the repertoires were released. The samples were drawn from two sources: the first 160 participants of the ongoing ImmuneRACE study, and 950 to 1,500 subjects contributed by 6 global collaborators. Nearly every sample came with metadata listing a de-identified subject ID, COVID-19 status, age in years and sex. HLA class I and class II types, where available, came from metadata supplied by the sample provider rather than from assay-based typing. General findings and caveats noted by the study authors: Clinical and demographic metadata were provided uncurated, with the amount varying by source and participant.

TCRbeta CDR3 regions were amplified from genomic DNA by means of the immunoSEQ Assay, a bias-controlled multiplex PCR. The study's processing was this. Nucleated cell counts per sample were estimated from amplification of reference gene primers within the assay. Sequence reads were collapsed and filtered to measure the absolute abundance of every unique TCRbeta CDR3 rearrangement. For each sample, productive Simpson clonality was calculated by taking the square root of Simpson's diversity index across productive rearrangements. TCRdb holds this immuneACCESS table with in-frame rearrangements only. Some clones are missing; in checked studies, unresolved V genes explain under half, and the rest has no known cause. V, J and clone size are taken as reported in that table, and D and trimming were inferred from the DNA itself. The sample yields around 200,000 clones; 65% to 90% were counted once. About 4.7% of the sample is taken by the ten largest.

Participants in the prospective study were enrolled through a virtual design, were aged roughly 18 to 90 years, and lived in roughly 25 United States geographic areas. In the prospective study, cohorts were assigned on the basis of participant-reported clinical history obtained from a screening survey and a study questionnaire. Exposed participants had been in contact with someone with a PCR-confirmed or clinician-diagnosed COVID-19 case within 2 weeks of study entry. In the prospective study, mobile phlebotomists collected whole blood, serum and a nasopharyngeal or oropharyngeal swab from each participant. Prospective study participants could optionally give additional blood draws and questionnaires over an approximately two-month period. Before DNA extraction, prospective study blood samples were shipped either frozen or at room temperature. This clone was detected only a few times. Its antigen target is currently unknown. There are no base qualities to consult, and no much larger clone falls within one base.

Taken from the germline V gene, the CDR1 and CDR2 loops are SQVTM and ANQGSEA. The CDR3 holds 13 amino acids from the cysteine to the phenylalanine. Just CDR3 DNA is preserved here, 39 bases in frame from base 1. V gives up 4 bases and J gives up 1 base, and the segment between their germline ends measures 10 bases. The chain uses TRBV29-1 and TRBJ1-1; the D gene assignment is ambiguous. The TCR originated in a woman aged 25 to 39 who had been exposed to COVID-19. The source material was PBMCs or T cells enriched from blood (not recorded which). The DNA sequence is given as TGCAGCGTTGTCCTCCGGGGGAACACTGAAGCTTTCTTT. This translates into CSVVLRGNTEAFF.